Described below is a single T cell receptor beta chain sequence and its context. The sample originates from a study of blood T cell repertoires in COVID-19. Turning to the study itself: Specimens from acute and convalescent COVID-19 originated in the United States, Italy and Spain.

As originally analysed: For nucleated cells, counts were estimated from reference gene primer amplification. Assay used: immunoSEQ multiplex PCR; TCRdb lists only in-frame clones, some missing. V and J calls and clone size are given by that table; D and trimming were obtained from the DNA. This table has some 180,000 clones, approximately 88% appearing once. The germline CDR1 and CDR2 sequences are SGHTA and FQGTGA. V was cut by 1 base and J by 1 base, with 7 bases left in between. The CDR3 has 14 amino acids. The V call is TRBV7-3, the J call TRBJ1-1; unclear D gene. This receptor was taken from a woman aged 40 to 50 with COVID-19, enrolled during active disease. What was sequenced was peripheral blood. CDR3 DNA: TGTGCCAGCAGCTTAAACAGAGCGAACACTGAAGCTTTCTTT. Protein sequence: CASSLNRANTEAFF.